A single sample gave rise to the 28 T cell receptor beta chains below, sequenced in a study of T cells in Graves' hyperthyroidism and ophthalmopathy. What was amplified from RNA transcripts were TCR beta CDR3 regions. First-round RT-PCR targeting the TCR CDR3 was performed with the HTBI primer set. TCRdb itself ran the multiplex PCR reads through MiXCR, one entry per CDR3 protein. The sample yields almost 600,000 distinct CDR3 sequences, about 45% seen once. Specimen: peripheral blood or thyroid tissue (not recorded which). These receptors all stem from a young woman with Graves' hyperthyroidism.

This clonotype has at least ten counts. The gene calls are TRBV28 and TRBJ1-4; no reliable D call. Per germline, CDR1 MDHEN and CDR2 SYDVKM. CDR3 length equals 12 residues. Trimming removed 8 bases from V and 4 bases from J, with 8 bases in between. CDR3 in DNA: TGTGCCAGCGCTCGGATTAATGAAAAACTGTTTTTT. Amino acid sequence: CASARINEKLFF.

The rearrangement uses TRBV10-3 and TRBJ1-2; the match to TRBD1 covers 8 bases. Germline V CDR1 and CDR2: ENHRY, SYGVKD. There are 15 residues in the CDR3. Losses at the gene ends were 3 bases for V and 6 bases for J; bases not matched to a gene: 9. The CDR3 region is CAISDLGQGPNGYTF. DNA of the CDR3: TGTGCCATCAGTGACCTTGGACAGGGACCCAATGGCTACACCTTC.

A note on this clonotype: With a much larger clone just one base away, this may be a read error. The CDR3 loop is CASSSTLPDYTF. CDR3 bases: TGTGCCAGCAGTTCGACTCTCCCTGACTACACCTTC. The chain uses TRBV6-5 and TRBJ1-2; no definite D call. The germline V gene encodes CDR1 MNHEY and CDR2 SVGAGI. The CDR3 is 12 residues long. Trimming removed 4 bases from V and 10 bases from J, with 13 bases in between.

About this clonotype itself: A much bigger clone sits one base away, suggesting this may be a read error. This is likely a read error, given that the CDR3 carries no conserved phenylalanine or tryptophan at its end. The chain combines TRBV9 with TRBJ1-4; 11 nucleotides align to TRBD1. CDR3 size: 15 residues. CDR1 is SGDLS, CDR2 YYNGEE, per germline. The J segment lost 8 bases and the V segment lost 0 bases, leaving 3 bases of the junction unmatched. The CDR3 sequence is CASSVEGQGGEKLFL. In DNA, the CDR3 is TGTGCCAGCAGCGTAGAGGGACAGGGGGGCGAAAAACTGTTTCTT.

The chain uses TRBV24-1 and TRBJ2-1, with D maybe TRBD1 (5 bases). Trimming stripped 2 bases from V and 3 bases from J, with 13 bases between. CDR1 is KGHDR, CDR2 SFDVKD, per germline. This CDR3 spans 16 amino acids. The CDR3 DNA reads TGTGCCACCAGTGATTCCCCCCAGGGAATCTACAATGAGCAGTTCTTC. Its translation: CATSDSPQGIYNEQFF.

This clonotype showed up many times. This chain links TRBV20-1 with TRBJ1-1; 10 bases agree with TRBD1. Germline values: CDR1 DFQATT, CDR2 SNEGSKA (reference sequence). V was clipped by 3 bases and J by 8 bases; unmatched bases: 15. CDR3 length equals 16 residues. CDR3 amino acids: CSARTLRDRGDKEAFF. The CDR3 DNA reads TGCAGTGCTAGGACCCTGAGGGACAGGGGCGATAAGGAAGCTTTCTTT.

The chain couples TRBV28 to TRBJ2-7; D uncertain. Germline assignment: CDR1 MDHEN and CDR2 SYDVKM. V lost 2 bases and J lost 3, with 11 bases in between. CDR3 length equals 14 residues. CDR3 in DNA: TGTGCCAGCAGTTTAGGGCAGGAAAACTACGAGCAGTACTTC. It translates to CASSLGQENYEQYF.

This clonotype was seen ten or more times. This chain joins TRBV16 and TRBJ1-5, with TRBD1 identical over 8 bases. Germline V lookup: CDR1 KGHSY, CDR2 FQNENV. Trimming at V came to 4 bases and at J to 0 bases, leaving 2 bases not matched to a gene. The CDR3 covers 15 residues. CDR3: CASSPTGASNQPQHF. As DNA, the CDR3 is TGTGCCAGCAGCCCGACAGGGGCTAGCAATCAGCCCCAGCATTTT. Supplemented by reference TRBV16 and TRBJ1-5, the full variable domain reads GEEVAQTPKHLVRGEGQKAKLYCAPIKGHSYVFWYQQVLKNEFKFLISFQNENVFDETGMPKERFSAKCLPNSPCSLEIQATKLEDSAVYFCASSPTGASNQPQHFGDGTRLSIL.

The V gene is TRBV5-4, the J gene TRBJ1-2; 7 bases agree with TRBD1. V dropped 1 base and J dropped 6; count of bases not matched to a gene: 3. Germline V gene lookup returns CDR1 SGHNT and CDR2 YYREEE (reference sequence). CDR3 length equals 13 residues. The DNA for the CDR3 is TGTGCCAGCAGCTTGAACAGGGGCGATGGCTACACCTTC. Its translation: CASSLNRGDGYTF. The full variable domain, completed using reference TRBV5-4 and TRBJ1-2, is ETGVTQSPTHLIKTRGQQVTLRCSSQSGHNTVSWYQQALGQGPQFIFQYYREEENGRGNFPPRFSGLQFPNYSSELNVNALELDDSALYLCASSLNRGDGYTFGSGTRLTVV.

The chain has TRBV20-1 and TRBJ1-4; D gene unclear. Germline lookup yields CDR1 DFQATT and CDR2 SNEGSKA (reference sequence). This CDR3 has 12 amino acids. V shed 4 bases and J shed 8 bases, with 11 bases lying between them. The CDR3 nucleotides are TGCAGTGCTATCGGGAACGAAGAAAAACTGTTTTTT. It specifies CSAIGNEEKLFF.

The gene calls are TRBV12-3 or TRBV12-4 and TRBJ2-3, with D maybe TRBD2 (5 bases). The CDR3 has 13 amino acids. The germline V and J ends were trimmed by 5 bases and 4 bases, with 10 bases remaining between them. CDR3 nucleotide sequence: TGTGCCAGCAGTCCTAGCTGGGCAGATACGCAGTATTTT. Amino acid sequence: CASSPSWADTQYF.

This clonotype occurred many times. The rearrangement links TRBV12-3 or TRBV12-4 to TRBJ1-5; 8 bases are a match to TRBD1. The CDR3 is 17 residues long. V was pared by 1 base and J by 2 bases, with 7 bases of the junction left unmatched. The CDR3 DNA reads TGTGCCAGCAGTTTAGGGACAGGGCCGGTGGGCAATCAGCCCCAGCATTTT. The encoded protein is CASSLGTGPVGNQPQHF.

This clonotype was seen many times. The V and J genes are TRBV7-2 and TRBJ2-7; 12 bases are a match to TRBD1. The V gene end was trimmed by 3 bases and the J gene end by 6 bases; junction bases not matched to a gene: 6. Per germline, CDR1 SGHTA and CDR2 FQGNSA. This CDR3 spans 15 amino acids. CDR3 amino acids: CASSFSGQGAPEQYF. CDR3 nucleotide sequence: TGTGCCAGCAGCTTCTCGGGACAGGGGGCGCCCGAGCAGTACTTC.

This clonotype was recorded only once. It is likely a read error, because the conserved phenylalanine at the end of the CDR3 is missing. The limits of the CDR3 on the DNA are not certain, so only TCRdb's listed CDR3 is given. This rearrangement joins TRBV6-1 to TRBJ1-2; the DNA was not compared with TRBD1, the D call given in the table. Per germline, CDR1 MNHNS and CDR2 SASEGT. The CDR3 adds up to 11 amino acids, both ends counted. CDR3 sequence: CASSRDLGNTL.

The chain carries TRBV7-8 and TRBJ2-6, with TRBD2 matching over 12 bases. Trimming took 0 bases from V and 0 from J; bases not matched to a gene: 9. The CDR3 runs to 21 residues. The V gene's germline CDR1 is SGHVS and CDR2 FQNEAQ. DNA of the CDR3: TGTGCCAGCAGCTTAGCGCGGCTAGCGGGAGGGTTCTACTCTGGGGCCAACGTCCTGACTTTC. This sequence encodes CASSLARLAGGFYSGANVLTF.

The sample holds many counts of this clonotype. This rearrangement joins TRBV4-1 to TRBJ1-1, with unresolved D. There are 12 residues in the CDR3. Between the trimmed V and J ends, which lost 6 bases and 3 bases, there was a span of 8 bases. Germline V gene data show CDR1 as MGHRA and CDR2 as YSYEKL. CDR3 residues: CASRGIDTEAFF. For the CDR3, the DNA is TGCGCCAGCAGGGGGATCGACACTGAAGCTTTCTTT.

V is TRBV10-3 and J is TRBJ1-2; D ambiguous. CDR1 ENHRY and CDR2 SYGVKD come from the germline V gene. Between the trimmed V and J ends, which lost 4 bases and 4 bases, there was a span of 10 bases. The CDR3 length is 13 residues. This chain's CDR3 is CAISASDSYGYTF. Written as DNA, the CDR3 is TGTGCCATCAGTGCTAGCGACTCCTATGGCTACACCTTC.

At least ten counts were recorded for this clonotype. The CDR3 loop reads CASSLITSATNEKLFF. The CDR3, as DNA: TGTGCCAGCAGCTTAATAACGTCCGCAACTAATGAAAAACTGTTTTTT. The chain is built from TRBV11-2 and TRBJ1-4; no clear D gene. Trimming stripped 2 bases from V and 0 bases from J, with 10 bases between. CDR1 is SGHAT and CDR2 is FQNNGV in the germline V gene. This CDR3 contains 16 residues.

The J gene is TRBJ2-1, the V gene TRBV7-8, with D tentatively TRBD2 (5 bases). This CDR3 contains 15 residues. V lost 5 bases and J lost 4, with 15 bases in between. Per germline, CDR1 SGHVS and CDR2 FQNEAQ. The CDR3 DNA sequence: TGTGCCAGCAGCCAAGCGGAGGCAGCGTACAATGAGCAGTTCTTC. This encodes CASSQAEAAYNEQFF.

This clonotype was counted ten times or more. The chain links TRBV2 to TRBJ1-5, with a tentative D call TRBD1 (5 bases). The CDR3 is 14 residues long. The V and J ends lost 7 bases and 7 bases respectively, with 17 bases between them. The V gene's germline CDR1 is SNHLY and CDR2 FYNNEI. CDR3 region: CASIRDGGQQPQHF. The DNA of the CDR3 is TGTGCCAGCATCCGGGACGGAGGGCAGCAGCCCCAGCATTTT.

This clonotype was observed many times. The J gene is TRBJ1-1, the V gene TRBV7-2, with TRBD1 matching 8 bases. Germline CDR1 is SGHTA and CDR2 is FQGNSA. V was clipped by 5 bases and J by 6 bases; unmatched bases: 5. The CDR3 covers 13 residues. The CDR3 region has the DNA TGTGCCAGCAGCCCGATGGACAGGGCTGAAGCTTTCTTT. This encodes CASSPMDRAEAFF.

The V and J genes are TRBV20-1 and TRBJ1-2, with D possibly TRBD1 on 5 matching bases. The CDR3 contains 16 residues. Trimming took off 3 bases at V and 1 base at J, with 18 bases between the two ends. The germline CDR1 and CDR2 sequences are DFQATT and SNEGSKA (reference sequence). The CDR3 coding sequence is TGCAGTGCTAGGCTACCTACCACGACAGTTAACTATGGCTACACCTTC. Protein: CSARLPTTTVNYGYTF.

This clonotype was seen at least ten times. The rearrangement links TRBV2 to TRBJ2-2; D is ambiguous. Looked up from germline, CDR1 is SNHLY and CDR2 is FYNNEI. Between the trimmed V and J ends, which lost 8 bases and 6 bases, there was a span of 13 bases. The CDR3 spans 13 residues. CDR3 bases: TGTGCCAGCCACGGTTTTCCCCCCGGGGAGCTGTTTTTT. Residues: CASHGFPPGELFF.

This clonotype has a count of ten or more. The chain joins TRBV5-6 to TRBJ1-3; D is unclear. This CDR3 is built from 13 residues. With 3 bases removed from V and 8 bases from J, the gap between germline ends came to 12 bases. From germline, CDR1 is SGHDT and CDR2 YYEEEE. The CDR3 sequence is CASSSRRWDTIYF. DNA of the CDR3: TGTGCCAGCAGCTCCAGGAGGTGGGACACCATATATTTT.

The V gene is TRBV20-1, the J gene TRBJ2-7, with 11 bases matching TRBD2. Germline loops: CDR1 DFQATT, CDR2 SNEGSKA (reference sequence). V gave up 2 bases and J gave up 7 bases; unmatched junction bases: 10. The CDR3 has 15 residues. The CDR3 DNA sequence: TGCAGTGCTAGACTAGCGGGAGGCACCTACAATGAGCAGTACTTC. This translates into CSARLAGGTYNEQYF.

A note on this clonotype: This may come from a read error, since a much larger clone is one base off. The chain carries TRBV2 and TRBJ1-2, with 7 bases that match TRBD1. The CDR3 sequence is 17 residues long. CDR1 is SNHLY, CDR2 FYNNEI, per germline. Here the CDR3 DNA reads TGTGCCAGCAATGAAGAGCGCGGGACAGTCGTTTTTGGTGGCTACACCTTC. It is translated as CASNEERGTVVFGGYTF.

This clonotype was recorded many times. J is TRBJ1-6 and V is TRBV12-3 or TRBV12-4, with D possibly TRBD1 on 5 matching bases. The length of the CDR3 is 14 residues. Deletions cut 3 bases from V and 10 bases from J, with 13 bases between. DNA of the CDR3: TGTGCCAGCAGTTTGGGGCAGGGTGTCTCACCCCTCCACTTT. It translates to CASSLGQGVSPLHF.

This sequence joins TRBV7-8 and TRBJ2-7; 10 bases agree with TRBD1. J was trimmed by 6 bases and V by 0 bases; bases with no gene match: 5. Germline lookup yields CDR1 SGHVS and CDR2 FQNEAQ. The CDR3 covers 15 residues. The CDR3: CASSLASRDRGEQYF. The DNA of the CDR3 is TGTGCCAGCAGCTTAGCGTCGAGGGACAGGGGCGAGCAGTACTTC. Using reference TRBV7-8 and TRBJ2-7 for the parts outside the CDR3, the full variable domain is GAGVSQSPRYKVAKRGQDVALRCDPISGHVSLFWYQQALGQGPEFLTYFQNEAQLDKSGLPSDRFFAERPEGSVSTLKIQRTQQEDSAVYLCASSLASRDRGEQYFGPGTRLTVT.